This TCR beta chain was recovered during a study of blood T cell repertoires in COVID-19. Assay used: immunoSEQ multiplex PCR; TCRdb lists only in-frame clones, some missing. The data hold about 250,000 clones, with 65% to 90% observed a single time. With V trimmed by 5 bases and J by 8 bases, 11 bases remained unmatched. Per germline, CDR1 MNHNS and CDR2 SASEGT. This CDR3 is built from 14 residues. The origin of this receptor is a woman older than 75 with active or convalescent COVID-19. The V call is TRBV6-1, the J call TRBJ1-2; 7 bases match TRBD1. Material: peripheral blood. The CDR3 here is CASSIRQGSGGYTF. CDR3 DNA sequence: TGTGCCAGCAGTATCAGACAGGGAAGCGGCGGCTACACCTTC.